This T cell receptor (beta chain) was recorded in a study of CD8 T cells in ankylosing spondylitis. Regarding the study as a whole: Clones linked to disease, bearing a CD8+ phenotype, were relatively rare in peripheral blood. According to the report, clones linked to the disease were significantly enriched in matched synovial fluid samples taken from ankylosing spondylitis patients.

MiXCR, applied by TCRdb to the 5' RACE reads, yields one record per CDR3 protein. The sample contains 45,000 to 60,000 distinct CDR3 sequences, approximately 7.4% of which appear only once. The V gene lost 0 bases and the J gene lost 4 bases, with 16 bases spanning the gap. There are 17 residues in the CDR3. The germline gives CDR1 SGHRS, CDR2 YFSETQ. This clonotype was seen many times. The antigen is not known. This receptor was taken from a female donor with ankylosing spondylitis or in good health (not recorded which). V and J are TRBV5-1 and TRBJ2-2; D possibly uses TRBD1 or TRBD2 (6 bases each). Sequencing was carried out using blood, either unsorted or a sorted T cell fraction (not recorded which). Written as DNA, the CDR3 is TGCGCCAGCAGCTTGGAATATCGGGGGCCGGTCACCGGGGAGCTGTTTTTT. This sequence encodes CASSLEYRGPVTGELFF.